A selection of T cell receptor beta chains follows, all from one sample in a study of chemoradiotherapy in HPV16-positive cancers. This table comes from immunoSEQ multiplex PCR, and its TCRdb copy is limited to in-frame clones, with some not included. The sample carries roughly 13,000 clones, more than 70% recorded once. The specimen was tumor tissue, collected from a patient who underwent chemoradiotherapy. These receptors were collected from a human donor with HPV-associated anogenital cancer. Each CDR3 is given with its conserved first and last residue. A D gene is named only where the DNA matches it firmly. Size tells how often a clone was seen (once, few, many) or the class of an expanded clone, and some rows leave it out.

abundance	v_gene	j_gene	d_gene	CDR3nt	CDR3aa
few	TRBV5-6	TRBJ2-7	TRBD1	TGTGCCAGTATTACCGGGACAGGGTATGGCGAGCAGTACTTC	CASITGTGYGEQYF
few	TRBV7-9	TRBJ1-2	.	TGTGCCAGCAGCTTAAATCGAGGCTACACCTTC	CASSLNRGYTF
few	TRBV5-1	TRBJ2-2	TRBD2	TGCGCCAGCAGCTTGAGGGTCGGCGGGAGGCGGGACACCGGGGAGCTGTTTTTT	CASSLRVGGRRDTGELFF
.	TRBV27	TRBJ2-3	.	TGTGCCAGCACCTCAGGACCAAGCCTCACAGATACGCAGTATTTT	CASTSGPSLTDTQYF
.	TRBV11-2	TRBJ1-2	.	TGTGCCAGCAGCTTCGTGGGGCTTGGCTACACCTTC	CASSFVGLGYTF
.	TRBV11-2	TRBJ2-7	.	TGTGCCAGCAGCTCCGCCTACGAGCAGTACTTC	CASSSAYEQYF
.	TRBV5-1	TRBJ2-1	.	TGCGCCAGCAGCTCTTTAGGGGGAAATGAGCAGTTCTTC	CASSSLGGNEQFF
.	TRBV6-1	TRBJ1-1	.	TGTGCCAGCAGGCCGGGGGCTTGGAACACTGAAGCTTTCTTT	CASRPGAWNTEAFF
once	TRBV5-6	TRBJ2-1	.	TGTGCCAGCAGCTTGCAACTAGCCTACAATGAGCAGTTCTTC	CASSLQLAYNEQFF
.	TRBV6-1	TRBJ1-5	.	TGTGCCAGCAGCTCGCGGGGGATCCAGCATTTT	CASSSRGIQHF
.	TRBV19	TRBJ1-1	.	TGTGCCAGTAGTTACGGGGGCACTGAAGCTTTCTTT	CASSYGGTEAFF
.	TRBV5-4	TRBJ2-1	TRBD2	TGTGCCAGCAGCTTGGCCGGAGCGGGATGGGAGCAGTTCTTC	CASSLAGAGWEQFF
.	TRBV11-1	TRBJ2-7	TRBD1	TGTGCCAGCAGCTTACGAGACAGGGACTACGAGCAGTACTTC	CASSLRDRDYEQYF
.	TRBV4-2	TRBJ1-1	TRBD1	TGTGCCAGCAGCTCCCGGACAGGTAACACTGAAGCTTTCTTT	CASSSRTGNTEAFF
.	TRBV2	TRBJ1-1	.	TGTGCCAGCAGTGTTCGGACAAACACTGAAGCTTTCTTT	CASSVRTNTEAFF
.	TRBV9	TRBJ2-7	.	TGTGCCAGCGGTAAGGGGTCCTACGAGCAGTACTTC	CASGKGSYEQYF
.	TRBV27	TRBJ2-7	.	TGTGCCAGCAGCGACAGCTCCTACGAGCAGTACTTC	CASSDSSYEQYF
.	TRBV4-1	TRBJ1-4	.	TGCGCCAGCAGCCAAGTTAAGGCAGGAGAAAAACTGTTTTTT	CASSQVKAGEKLFF
.	TRBV5-4	TRBJ2-7	.	TGTGCCAGCAGCTCGTCCCCCACAGGGATCGACGAGCAGTACTTC	CASSSSPTGIDEQYF
.	TRBV5-1	TRBJ2-1	TRBD2	TGCGCCAGCAGCTTGGGTAGCGGGGGGGTGAATGAGCAGTTCTTC	CASSLGSGGVNEQFF
.	TRBV7-9	TRBJ2-7	.	TGTGCCAGCAGCTTAGTGGGGTTGCTTGAGCAGTACTTC	CASSLVGLLEQYF
.	TRBV9	TRBJ2-5	TRBD2	TGTGCCAGCAGCGTAGGGGCGGGAGTTGTGGAGACCCAGTACTTC	CASSVGAGVVETQYF